This passage covers 23 T cell receptor beta chains from one sample sequenced in a study of T cell repertoires in cytomegalovirus infection. TCRdb itself ran the reads through MiXCR, one entry per CDR3 protein. The sample lists 450,000 to 650,000 distinct CDR3 sequences, around 27% occurring once. The specimen was PBMCs. The source is a human donor in good health (CMV status not recorded). Some clones in this sample may be carry-over from other donors' samples.

This clonotype was counted between two and nine times. V gene TRBV24-1 combines with J gene TRBJ1-1; D is unclear. Per the germline V gene, CDR1 is KGHDR and CDR2 is SFDVKD. The CDR3 is 12 residues long. V was cut by 3 bases and J by 1 base, with 2 bases left in between. The CDR3 DNA reads TGTGCCACCAGTGATGGGAACACTGAAGCTTTCTTT. Protein: CATSDGNTEAFF.

There are a few counts of this clonotype. V is TRBV11-3 and J is TRBJ2-1; no reliable D call. This CDR3 comprises 15 residues. Trimming removed 0 bases at V and 6 bases at J, with 12 bases between. Germline CDR1 reads SGHNT; CDR2 reads YENEEA. The CDR3 here is CASSLDGRFINEQFF. CDR3 nucleotide sequence: TGTGCCAGCAGCTTAGATGGACGGTTTATCAATGAGCAGTTCTTC.

The J gene is TRBJ1-2, the V gene TRBV5-8; 8 bases agree with TRBD1. V shed 0 bases and J 2 bases; nucleotides not matched to a gene: 6. From germline, CDR1 is SGHTS and CDR2 YDEGEE. This CDR3 has 16 amino acids. The CDR3 coding sequence is TGTGCCAGCAGCTTGGCCGATCAGGGGGCGAACTATGGCTACACCTTC. This gives the protein CASSLADQGANYGYTF.

The chain links TRBV28 to TRBJ1-1; 11 bases fit TRBD1. V gave up 3 bases and J gave up 3 bases; unmatched junction bases: 15. The germline CDR1 and CDR2 sequences are MDHEN and SYDVKM. CDR3 length: 19 amino acids. The CDR3 is CASSFAPGTGGSADTEAFF. In nucleotides, the CDR3 is TGTGCCAGCAGTTTTGCACCCGGGACAGGGGGGTCGGCCGACACTGAAGCTTTCTTT.

The rearrangement uses TRBV12-3 or TRBV12-4 and TRBJ2-7; D remains unclear. The CDR3 spans 17 residues. V was clipped by 5 bases and J by 2 bases, with 22 bases between them. For the CDR3, the DNA is TGTGCCAGCAGTGACCGCCGATGGACCCATCCCCCCTACGAGCAGTACTTC. It encodes CASSDRRWTHPPYEQYF.

V usage is TRBV29-1 and J usage is TRBJ2-7; 12 bases align to TRBD1. Trimming removed 5 bases from V and 0 bases from J; junction bases left unmatched: 5. This CDR3 contains 15 residues. CDR1 and CDR2 from the germline V gene are SQVTM and ANQGSEA. DNA for the CDR3: TGCAGCGTTCGGGACAGGGGGCCTAGCTCCTACGAGCAGTACTTC. This gives the protein CSVRDRGPSSYEQYF.

This clonotype was found a few times. This sequence joins TRBV6-1 and TRBJ2-7; 7 positions agree with TRBD2. Trimming at V came to 3 bases and at J to 4 bases, leaving 6 bases not matched to a gene. Germline CDR1 reads MNHNS; CDR2 reads SASEGT. This CDR3 has 14 residues. The chain's CDR3 is CASSDLASGYEQYV. In DNA, the CDR3 is TGTGCCAGCAGTGATTTGGCTAGCGGTTACGAGCAGTACGTC.

The chain couples TRBV7-3 to TRBJ2-1; TRBD2 aligns across 9 bases. Germline V lookup: CDR1 SGHTA, CDR2 FQGTGA. The CDR3 spans 15 residues. The V and J ends lost 5 bases and 6 bases, in that order; junction bases with no gene match: 8. The CDR3 sequence is CASSPPGLASNEQFF. DNA of the CDR3: TGTGCCAGCAGCCCCCCGGGACTAGCATCCAATGAGCAGTTCTTC.

The rearrangement uses TRBV20-1 and TRBJ2-1; TRBD2 matches 11 bases. This CDR3 is 16 amino acids long. From germline, CDR1 is DFQATT and CDR2 SNEGSKA (reference sequence). The ends lost 3 bases at V and 1 base at J; junction bases unmatched: 5. This CDR3 is CSASSGRAISYNEQFF. CDR3 nucleotide sequence: TGCAGTGCTAGTAGCGGGAGGGCCATATCCTACAATGAGCAGTTCTTC.

This chain uses TRBV12-3 or TRBV12-4 with TRBJ2-1; a possible D gene is TRBD1 (5 bases). This CDR3 spans 16 amino acids. The V end was cut by 1 base, the J end by 2 bases, with 12 bases between. CDR3 in amino acids: CASSLVAGPTYNEQFF. The CDR3 nucleotides are TGTGCCAGCAGTTTAGTGGCAGGGCCCACCTACAATGAGCAGTTCTTC.

The rearrangement uses TRBV11-2 and TRBJ2-2; a possible D gene is TRBD1 (6 bases). Trimming shortened V by 3 bases and J by 3 bases, and 11 bases separated the two germline ends. CDR1 and CDR2 (germline): SGHAT, FQNNGV. CDR3 length: 15 residues. The CDR3 region is CASSFGQTYTGELFF. The CDR3 DNA reads TGTGCCAGCAGCTTCGGACAGACCTACACCGGGGAGCTGTTTTTT.

The table lists this clonotype with many counts. This rearrangement joins TRBV12-3 or TRBV12-4 to TRBJ2-1, with 10 bases fitting TRBD2. The CDR3 contains 13 residues. V was pared by 6 bases and J by 8 bases, with 4 bases of the junction left unmatched. CDR3 bases: TGTGCCAGCAGCCCTAGCGGGAGAGATGAGCAGTTCTTC. This gives the protein CASSPSGRDEQFF.

This chain connects TRBV27 to TRBJ1-6; a weak D match, TRBD1 (5 bases). Germline-derived CDR1 and CDR2 are MNHEY and SMNVEV (reference sequence). V was cut by 2 bases and J by 9 bases, with 14 bases left in between. There are 15 residues in the CDR3. The CDR3 here is CASSLGDPGRSPLHF. CDR3 bases: TGTGCCAGCAGTTTAGGGGACCCGGGTCGTTCACCCCTCCACTTT.

Points on this clonotype: One junction end does not reproduce the germline sequence, and a read error may be involved. The rearrangement uses TRBV7-8 and TRBJ2-3; 7 bases line up with TRBD2. Germline V gene data show CDR1 as SGHVS and CDR2 as FQNEAQ. CDR3 length equals 16 residues. The CDR3, as DNA: TGTGCCAGCAGCTCTAACGGGCGCGGGAGCCCAGATACGCATTATTTT. Protein product: CASSSNGRGSPDTHYF.

CDR3 DNA: TGTGCCAGCAGCCAAGGCAATGGGCGGGAAAAACTGTTTTTT. Translated: CASSQGNGREKLFF. V and J are TRBV4-2 and TRBJ1-4, with no clear D. This CDR3 has 14 amino acids. The V end lost 1 base, the J end lost 8 bases, and 11 bases lay between the germline ends. CDR1 and CDR2 from the germline V gene are LGHNA and YNFKEQ.

The CDR3 sequence: CASSQETGFSGNTIYF. In DNA, the CDR3 is TGCGCCAGCAGCCAAGAGACAGGTTTCTCTGGAAACACCATATATTTT. The chain employs TRBV4-1 and TRBJ1-3; D perhaps matches TRBD1 (6 bases). Per germline, CDR1 MGHRA and CDR2 YSYEKL. V shed 0 bases and J shed 0 bases, with 9 bases lying between them. The CDR3 covers 16 residues.

This clonotype appeared a few times. J is TRBJ2-3 and V is TRBV24-1; 10 bases are a match to TRBD1. From germline, CDR1 is KGHDR and CDR2 SFDVKD. The CDR3 totals 16 residues. The J segment lost 3 bases and the V segment lost 3 bases, leaving 5 bases of the junction unmatched. The CDR3 is CATSDAGTGETDTQYF. The CDR3 DNA reads as TGTGCCACCAGTGATGCCGGGACAGGGGAGACAGATACGCAGTATTTT.

This clonotype was recorded many times. The rearrangement joins TRBV12-3 or TRBV12-4 to TRBJ2-3, with D perhaps being TRBD1 or TRBD2 (5 bases each). V lost 6 bases to trimming and J lost 6 bases, with 10 bases between them. This CDR3 contains 12 residues. CDR3 in DNA: TGTGCCAGCAGCCTATGGGGGGATACGCAGTATTTT. It codes for CASSLWGDTQYF.

This clonotype was counted only a few times. The rearrangement uses TRBV12-3 or TRBV12-4 and TRBJ2-1; D call uncertain. The V and J ends lost 5 bases and 2 bases respectively, with 7 bases between them. The CDR3 spans 13 residues. CDR3 DNA sequence: TGTGCCAGCAGTCATTACACCTACAATGAGCAGTTCTTC. Translated: CASSHYTYNEQFF.

This clonotype was picked up many times. V gene TRBV7-9 combines with J gene TRBJ2-1, with TRBD2 identical over 10 bases. V dropped 5 bases and J dropped 5; count of bases not matched to a gene: 9. Germline loops: CDR1 SEHNR, CDR2 FQNEAQ (reference sequence). This CDR3 spans 16 amino acids. CDR3 residues: CASSRPSGLANNEQFF. In nucleotides, the CDR3 is TGTGCCAGCAGCAGGCCCTCGGGACTAGCGAACAATGAGCAGTTCTTC.

The V call is TRBV19, the J call TRBJ1-5; a weak D match, TRBD1 (5 bases). V was shortened by 1 base and J by 4 bases, with 14 bases between the two germline ends. This CDR3 region has 16 residues. CDR1 and CDR2 (germline): LNHDA, SQIVND (reference sequence). This CDR3 is CASSIVGQGGNQPQHF. The CDR3 coding sequence is TGTGCCAGTAGTATAGTGGGGCAGGGAGGTAATCAGCCCCAGCATTTT.

The chain couples TRBV29-1 to TRBJ1-5, with TRBD1 identical over 7 bases. Germline V CDR1 and CDR2: SQVTM, ANQGSEA. The trim removed 7 bases at V and 0 bases at J, leaving 3 bases unmatched. The CDR3 is 13 amino acids. The DNA for the CDR3 is TGCAGCGAGGGGACAGATAGCAATCAGCCCCAGCATTTT. Its protein product is CSEGTDSNQPQHF. The entire variable domain, with the rest obtained from reference TRBV29-1 and TRBJ1-5, is as follows: SAVISQKPSRDICQRGTSLTIQCQVDSQVTMMFWYRQQPGQSLTLIATANQGSEATYESGFVIDKFPISRPNLTFSTLTVSNMSPEDSSIYLCSEGTDSNQPQHFGDGTRLSIL.

This rearrangement joins TRBV6-2 or TRBV6-3 to TRBJ1-5; TRBD1 might be the D (5 bases). V lost 2 bases to trimming and J lost 4 bases, with 15 bases between them. Germline V gene data show CDR1 as MNHEY and CDR2 as SVGEGT. The CDR3 spans 16 residues. In DNA form, the CDR3 reads TGTGCCAGCAGTTACGGGGCAGGGAGGGAAAATCAGCCCCAGCATTTT. Encoded protein: CASSYGAGRENQPQHF.